These T cell receptor beta chains were read from a single sample in a study of OX40 agonist ivuxolimab in advanced cancers. Libraries were prepared by immunoSEQ multiplex PCR; TCRdb keeps only in-frame clonotypes and omits some of them. Here the sample spans almost 70,000 clones, about nine tenths being singletons. Sequences were derived from CD4+ or CD8+ T cells sorted from blood, sampled in a trial of the OX40 agonist ivuxolimab. The receptors were gathered from an adult with an advanced solid tumor such as melanoma, head and neck, liver or kidney cancer. Both conserved end residues are part of each CDR3.

v_call: TRBV5-8
j_call: TRBJ1-5
cdr3_aa: CASSFTGVGNQPQHF

v_call: TRBV5-6
j_call: TRBJ2-5
cdr3_aa: CASSLVRETQYF

v_call: TRBV6-5
j_call: TRBJ2-7
cdr3_aa: CASSYSRDPGNEQYF

v_call: TRBV6-1
j_call: TRBJ1-4
cdr3_aa: CASRGQTNEKLFF

v_call: TRBV15
j_call: TRBJ2-5
cdr3_aa: CATSRAPGGAKETQYF

v_call: TRBV5-8
j_call: TRBJ2-2
cdr3_aa: CASSLGSTSRNTGELFF

v_call: TRBV11-3
j_call: TRBJ2-7
cdr3_aa: CASSLLASYEQYF

v_call: TRBV5-6
j_call: TRBJ1-5
cdr3_aa: CASSLAAMDQPQHF

v_call: TRBV6-1
j_call: TRBJ1-5
cdr3_aa: CASRGQGAVQPQHF

v_call: TRBV30
j_call: TRBJ1-5
cdr3_aa: CAWSVGGRQPQHF

v_call: TRBV18
j_call: TRBJ2-5
cdr3_aa: CASSPPGTAETQYF

v_call: TRBV5-6
j_call: TRBJ2-7
cdr3_aa: CASSLGYEQYF

v_call: TRBV2
j_call: TRBJ1-6
cdr3_aa: CASSPGTGTNSPLHF

v_call: TRBV11-1
j_call: TRBJ2-2
cdr3_aa: CASSFSDGSGELFF

v_call: TRBV6-1
j_call: TRBJ1-5
cdr3_aa: CASSGQVEQPQHF

v_call: TRBV4-1
j_call: TRBJ1-1
cdr3_aa: CASSQEGRYLNTEAFF

v_call: TRBV7-9
j_call: TRBJ1-3
cdr3_aa: CASSPSLTAGNTIYF

v_call: TRBV9
j_call: TRBJ2-2
cdr3_aa: CASSVDSTGELFF

v_call: TRBV19
j_call: TRBJ2-1
cdr3_aa: CASRPGLAGGRSYNEQFF

v_call: TRBV6-5
j_call: TRBJ2-7
cdr3_aa: CASTSTGGRTYEQYF

v_call: TRBV6-1
j_call: TRBJ1-1
cdr3_aa: CASSLTGQDAEAFF

v_call: TRBV9
j_call: TRBJ2-3
cdr3_aa: CASSRSGRGTDTQYF

v_call: TRBV7-3
j_call: TRBJ1-1
cdr3_aa: CASSPVANTEAFF

v_call: TRBV7-9
j_call: TRBJ1-1
cdr3_aa: CASSRQSGGTEAFF

v_call: TRBV14
j_call: TRBJ2-7
cdr3_aa: CASSPWREGPYEQYF

v_call: TRBV27
j_call: TRBJ1-5
cdr3_aa: CASSPDRVVDQPQHF

v_call: TRBV19
j_call: TRBJ2-5
cdr3_aa: CASSIVRQGAGETQYF

v_call: TRBV10-3
j_call: TRBJ2-7
cdr3_aa: CAIGNGSPPYF

v_call: TRBV7-3
j_call: TRBJ1-1
cdr3_aa: CASSPLGPFNTEAFF

v_call: TRBV6-6
j_call: TRBJ2-2
cdr3_aa: CASRPGQNPGELFF

v_call: TRBV28
j_call: TRBJ2-1
cdr3_aa: CASSLSTRGHEQFF

v_call: TRBV7-3
j_call: TRBJ2-1
cdr3_aa: CASSLSLAGGPYPEQFF

v_call: TRBV7-8
j_call: TRBJ2-7
cdr3_aa: CASSMDSANPSYEQYF

v_call: TRBV5-1
j_call: TRBJ1-4
cdr3_aa: CASSLDGRREEKLFF

v_call: TRBV7-9
j_call: TRBJ1-1
cdr3_aa: CASSFQGRTEAFF

v_call: TRBV7-3
j_call: TRBJ2-1
cdr3_aa: CASSPGTSGRPVYTLF

v_call: TRBV7-3
j_call: TRBJ2-2
cdr3_aa: CASSLIGVGELFF

v_call: TRBV9
j_call: TRBJ2-7
cdr3_aa: CASSVGTASGSFSYEQYF

v_call: TRBV21-1
j_call: TRBJ2-6
cdr3_aa: CASSKAGTGNGANVLTF

v_call: TRBV16
j_call: TRBJ1-4
cdr3_aa: CASSQYQGSNEKLFF